These T cell receptor beta chains were read from a single sample in a study of T cell changes during pregnancy in multiple sclerosis. The assay was immunoSEQ multiplex PCR, and TCRdb's table has in-frame clones only and misses some. Found here are approximately 41,000 clones, approximately 94% of them singletons; the top ten hold roughly 7.4%. This specimen consisted of CD8+ T cells from peripheral blood mononuclear cells, obtained in the third trimester of pregnancy. These receptors originate from a female donor with multiple sclerosis, enrolled in a pregnancy study. Both conserved end residues are part of each CDR3. D genes are given only for firm matches. For some rows the clone size is stated as once, few or many, or as a class when expanded; others skip it.

TRBJ2-7,.,TRBV4-3,.,TGCGCCAGCAGCCAAGTGCAGGGAATTACCTACGAGCAGTACTTC,CASSQVQGITYEQYF
TRBJ1-1,.,TRBV15,.,TGTGCCACCAGTTCCCAGGGCCCTGAAGCTTTCTTT,CATSSQGPEAFF
TRBJ2-1,.,TRBV5-1,.,TGCGCCAGCAGCATTACAGGGAGCTCCTACAATGAGCAGTTCTTC,CASSITGSSYNEQFF
TRBJ2-5,.,TRBV29-1,.,TGCAGCGTTGACTGGGACATCCAGGCGGAGACCCAGTACTTC,CSVDWDIQAETQYF
TRBJ2-1,TRBD1,TRBV19,once,TGTGCCAGTAGGACAGGGGATTGGTCCTACAATGAGCAGTTCTTC,CASRTGDWSYNEQFF
TRBJ2-1,TRBD1,TRBV7-8,.,TGTGCCAGCAGCTGGGGGACAGGGGGAATTGAGCAGTTCTTC,CASSWGTGGIEQFF
TRBJ2-5,TRBD2,TRBV7-9,.,TGTGCCAGCAGCGCAGGACTAGCGGTGTACCAAGAGACCCAGTACTTC,CASSAGLAVYQETQYF
TRBJ2-2,.,TRBV7-8,.,TGTGCCAGCAGCTTACCGGGCTGGGGGCGACCGAACACCGGGGAGCTGTTTTTT,CASSLPGWGRPNTGELFF
TRBJ1-4,TRBD1,TRBV4-1,.,TGCGCCAGCAGCCGACGCGACAGGGAAGGAGAAAAACTGTTTTTT,CASSRRDREGEKLFF
TRBJ2-4,.,TRBV6-1,.,TGTGCCAGCAGTGAAGCTGGACGGGGCAGGGGTTTGACCAAAAACATTCAGTACTTC,CASSEAGRGRGLTKNIQYF
TRBJ2-1,TRBD2,TRBV5-1,once,TGCGCCAGCAGCTTGGCGACTAGCGGGCGCAATGAGCAGTTCTTC,CASSLATSGRNEQFF
TRBJ1-4,TRBD1,TRBV5-7,.,TGTGCCAGCAGCATCGTTAACAGGGGGAAGGAGGAAAAACTGTTTTTT,CASSIVNRGKEEKLFF
TRBJ2-1,.,TRBV11-3,.,TGTGCCAGCAGCACCAATTCGGAGATCATTAATGAGCAGTTCTTC,CASSTNSEIINEQFF
TRBJ1-1,TRBD1,TRBV2,.,TGTGCCAGCGCTTCGGAGGGGACAGGGGGAACTGAAGCTTTCTTT,CASASEGTGGTEAFF
TRBJ2-5,TRBD2,TRBV13,.,TGTGCCAGCAGCCCCTCGATAGCGGGTAATCAAGAGACCCAGTACTTC,CASSPSIAGNQETQYF
TRBJ2-7,TRBD2,TRBV28,.,TGTGCCAGCAGTTGGGGACTAGATTCCTACGAGCAGTACTTC,CASSWGLDSYEQYF
TRBJ1-5,.,TRBV5-5,once,TGTGCCAGCAGCTTGGACGGTATAGGAGGAGGCAATCAGCCCCAGCATTTT,CASSLDGIGGGNQPQHF
TRBJ2-7,.,TRBV28,.,TGTGCCAGCAGAGACCCGGGACAAATCTCCTACGAGCAGTACTTC,CASRDPGQISYEQYF
TRBJ1-1,TRBD1,TRBV7-9,.,TGTGCCAGCAGCTCCGGACAGGGAACCATCATGAACACTGAAGCTTTCTTT,CASSSGQGTIMNTEAFF
TRBJ1-1,.,TRBV4-2,.,TGTGCCAGCAGCCAAGAGGCACTGAACACTGAAGCTTTCTTT,CASSQEALNTEAFF
TRBJ1-2,.,TRBV4-3,.,TGCGCCAGCAGCCAGGCAGGGTCAGGGGACTATGGCTACACCTTC,CASSQAGSGDYGYTF
TRBJ2-7,.,TRBV19,.,TGTGCCAGTAGCCAAGAGGAGGAACCCTACGAGCAGTACTTC,CASSQEEEPYEQYF
TRBJ2-1,TRBD2,TRBV4-1,.,TGCGCCAGCAGTGTAGCGGGAGGGCCGATTGAGCAGTTCTTC,CASSVAGGPIEQFF
TRBJ2-3,TRBD2,TRBV4-3,.,TGCGCCAGCAGCTCGACTAGCGGGAGACGGGATACGCAGTATTTT,CASSSTSGRRDTQYF
TRBJ1-2,TRBD1,TRBV2,.,TGTGCCAGCAGTAGTGACAGGGAAGGCTACACCTTC,CASSSDREGYTF
TRBJ2-2,TRBD2,TRBV11-1,.,TGTGCCAGCAGCGTTAGCGGGAGCCGCGGGGACGGGGAGCTGTTTTTT,CASSVSGSRGDGELFF
TRBJ2-1,TRBD2,TRBV25-1,.,TGTGCCAGCCAAGGACTAGCGGGAGGGCTGGGATACAATGAGCAGTTCTTC,CASQGLAGGLGYNEQFF
TRBJ2-3,.,TRBV2,.,TGTGCCAGCAGTGCTGACTCGTCTAGCACAGATACGCAGTATTTT,CASSADSSSTDTQYF
TRBJ2-7,.,TRBV15,.,TGTGCCACCAGCAGAGATCGTTACGGTTACGAGCAGTACTTC,CATSRDRYGYEQYF
TRBJ2-7,TRBD2,TRBV7-7,.,TGTGCTAGCAGCTTGTCTAGCGGGTCCTCCTACGAGCAGTACTTC,CASSLSSGSSYEQYF
TRBJ1-1,.,TRBV30,.,TGTGCCTGGAGTAGCGACACTGAAGCTTTCTTT,CAWSSDTEAFF
TRBJ2-1,TRBD2,TRBV7-8,.,TGTGCCAGCAGCTCGACAAGCGGGAGTGGCAATGAGCAGTTCTTC,CASSSTSGSGNEQFF
TRBJ2-3,TRBD2,TRBV13,.,TGTGCCAGCAGCCCCCCTAGCGGGAGTCGGAACACAGATACGCAGTATTTT,CASSPPSGSRNTDTQYF
TRBJ1-1,.,TRBV5-5,.,TGTGCCAGCAGCTTGTCTTCCCCAGGGAACACTGAAGCTTTCTTT,CASSLSSPGNTEAFF
TRBJ2-1,TRBD2,TRBV27,.,TGTGCCAGCAGGGGACTAGCGAATGAGCAGTTCTTC,CASRGLANEQFF
TRBJ2-2,TRBD2,TRBV10-3,.,TGTGCCATCAGTGATACTAGCGGGAGGGGAAGCACCGGGGAGCTGTTTTTT,CAISDTSGRGSTGELFF
TRBJ2-3,.,TRBV6-5,.,TGTGCCAGCAGAAACCGGGGGGCCCTAGATACGCAGTATTTT,CASRNRGALDTQYF
TRBJ1-1,.,TRBV2,.,TGTGCCCGACTCGGGAGGGGGGACACTGAAGCTTTCTTT,CARLGRGDTEAFF
TRBJ2-1,.,TRBV19,.,TGTGCCAGTAGCCAGGGTGTAAACAATGAGCAGTTCTTC,CASSQGVNNEQFF
TRBJ1-5,TRBD1,TRBV28,.,TGTGCCAGCGGGGGACAGAATATGGTCTATCAGCCCCAGCATTTT,CASGGQNMVYQPQHF
TRBJ2-5,TRBD2,TRBV4-2,.,TGTGCCAGCAGCCAAGGGGGGGGAGAAGTAGAGACCCAGTACTTC,CASSQGGGEVETQYF
TRBJ2-5,.,TRBV5-4,.,TGTGCCAGCAGCAGACTACCGGAGACCCAGTACTTC,CASSRLPETQYF
TRBJ2-1,.,TRBV27,.,TGTGCCAGCAGTCCTCGGGGACTCAATGAGCAGTTCTTC,CASSPRGLNEQFF
TRBJ2-5,.,TRBV28,.,TGTGCCAGCAGTCCGCAGGGTGTTGTTGGGACCCAGTACTTC,CASSPQGVVGTQYF
TRBJ2-3,TRBD2,TRBV9,.,TGTGCCAGCAGCACCGGACTAGCGGGTAGCACAGATACGCAGTATTTT,CASSTGLAGSTDTQYF
TRBJ2-7,.,TRBV4-2,once,TGTGCCAGCAGCCAAGAATCGGGGTCAAGCCACGAGCAGTACTTC,CASSQESGSSHEQYF
TRBJ2-7,TRBD2,TRBV6-1,.,TGTGCCAGCAGTGAAGCCAGGGGACTAGCGTCGCCCTACGAGCAGTACTTC,CASSEARGLASPYEQYF
TRBJ1-2,TRBD1,TRBV27,.,TGTGCCAGCAGGACAGGGGGAGGCTATGGCTACACCTTC,CASRTGGGYGYTF
TRBJ2-3,.,TRBV27,once,TGTGCCAGCAGTTTCATGGCCCCGAGCACAGATACGCAGTATTTT,CASSFMAPSTDTQYF
TRBJ2-3,TRBD2,TRBV4-3,.,TGCGCCAGCAGCCAAGGGTCAACTAGCGACACAGATACGCAGTATTTT,CASSQGSTSDTDTQYF